Below, 27 T cell receptor beta chains from the same sample are listed, as sequenced in a study of cytomegalovirus exposure and HLA in healthy donors. This PCR relied on a set of 60 Vbeta primers and 13 Jbeta primers. TCRdb's copy holds only in-frame clones and misses some; the assay was immunoSEQ multiplex PCR. This sample yields under 200,000 clones, of which 80% are seen a single time; approximately 6.8% belongs to the top ten. The specimen was PBMCs. The receptors come from a male donor in good health and CMV-seropositive.

The V call is TRBV6-1, the J call TRBJ2-5; D ambiguous. The end of the DNA aligns better with TRBJ2-7, so the J call may be wrong. CDR1 is MNHNS, CDR2 SASEGT, per germline. The CDR3 runs 12 residues. Here the CDR3 DNA reads TGTGCCAGCACCCAGACTTCCTACGAGCAGTACTTC. Its protein is CASTQTSYEQYF.

V usage is TRBV2 and J usage is TRBJ1-4; weak D call: TRBD1 (5 bases). Germline V gene lookup returns CDR1 SNHLY and CDR2 FYNNEI. This CDR3 has 14 amino acids. Trimming left V 3 bases short and J 5 bases short, with 10 bases between. The DNA of the CDR3 is TGTGCCAGCAGTGACTGGGGGAGGAATGAAAAACTGTTTTTT. Translating gives CASSDWGRNEKLFF.

In its sample, this clone was seen a few times. An end of the junction differs from the germline gene, which may be a read error. V usage is TRBV7-7 and J usage is TRBJ2-7; maybe TRBD2 (6 bases). Germline V lookup: CDR1 SSHAT, CDR2 FNYEAQ (reference sequence). There are 13 residues in the CDR3. The CDR3 region is CASSLGEAGEQYF. The CDR3 region has the DNA TGTGCTAGCAGCTTAGGGGAGGCAGGCGAGCAGTACTTC.

This chain connects TRBV25-1 to TRBJ1-5; unclear D gene. The V end was cut by 0 bases, the J end by 6 bases, with 18 bases between. The germline V gene encodes CDR1 MGHDK and CDR2 SYGVNS. The CDR3 is 17 amino acids. CDR3 bases: TGTGCCAGCAGTGAATATTTGGTAAGGGAGGGTTGTCAGCCCCAGCATTTT. This codes for CASSEYLVREGCQPQHF.

Worth noting for this clone: The junction shows a germline mismatch at one end, possibly a read error. The chain carries TRBV5-8 and TRBJ1-6, with D tentatively TRBD1 (5 bases). Germline-derived CDR1 and CDR2 are SGHTS and YDEGEE. This CDR3 spans 15 amino acids. The CDR3 sequence: CAGSLWQGGASPLHF. As DNA, the CDR3 is TGTGCCGGCAGCTTGTGGCAGGGTGGGGCTTCACCCCTCCACTTT. The entire variable domain, with the rest obtained from reference TRBV5-8 and TRBJ1-6, is as follows: EAGVTQSPTHLIKTRGQQATLRCSPISGHTSVYWYQQALGLGLQFLLWYDEGEERNRGNFPPRFSGRQFPNYSSELNVNALELEDSALYLCAGSLWQGGASPLHFGNGTRLTVT.

The chain recombines TRBV7-2 with TRBJ2-5; D is unresolved. CDR1 SGHTA and CDR2 FQGNSA come from the germline V gene. This CDR3 spans 14 amino acids. V was pared by 3 bases and J by 1 base, with 9 bases between. For the CDR3, the DNA is TGTGCCAGCAGCTTGAGGCAGATCCAAGAGACCCAGTACTTC. This codes for CASSLRQIQETQYF. The whole variable domain, filled in from reference TRBV7-2 and TRBJ2-5, reads GAGVSQSPSNKVTEKGKDVELRCDPISGHTALYWYRQSLGQGLEFLIYFQGNSAPDKSGLPSDRFSAERTGGSVSTLTIQRTQQEDSAVYLCASSLRQIQETQYFGPGTRLLVL.

This clone has a single count. The chain has TRBV25-1 and TRBJ2-1; 8 nucleotides line up with TRBD2. Germline trimming cut 0 bases from V and 4 bases from J; bases unmatched to any gene: 11. This CDR3 is 18 amino acids long. Per germline, CDR1 MGHDK and CDR2 SYGVNS. CDR3 region: CASSEYWRREGAYNEQFF. The CDR3 DNA reads as TGTGCCAGCAGTGAATATTGGAGACGGGAGGGTGCTTACAATGAGCAGTTCTTC.

V and J are TRBV27 and TRBJ1-2; 7 bases align to TRBD1. The CDR3 totals 15 residues. J gave up 0 bases and V 3 bases, and 4 bases lay outside the gene matches. Germline loops: CDR1 MNHEY, CDR2 SMNVEV (reference sequence). The CDR3 nucleotides read TGTGCCAGCAGTTTGGGGGACAGCACTAACTATGGCTACACCTTC. Its translation is CASSLGDSTNYGYTF.

The rearrangement links TRBV7-6 to TRBJ2-1, with TRBD2 identical over 7 bases. This CDR3 is 16 amino acids long. Germline CDR1 and CDR2: SGHVS and FNYEAQ. V dropped 5 bases and J dropped 5; count of bases not matched to a gene: 12. CDR3 residues: CASSPPLAGNNNEQFF. The CDR3 bases are TGTGCCAGCAGCCCACCCTTAGCGGGTAATAACAATGAGCAGTTCTTC.

V is TRBV5-1 and J is TRBJ2-3; TRBD2 agrees at 8 bases. This CDR3 spans 14 amino acids. The V gene end was trimmed by 2 bases and the J gene end by 4 bases; junction bases not matched to a gene: 3. In germline, CDR1 is SGHRS, CDR2 YFSETQ. The CDR3 sequence: CASSLAGAADTQYF. CDR3 nucleotides: TGCGCCAGCAGCTTAGCGGGAGCCGCAGATACGCAGTATTTT.

In the case of this clone: The same CDR3 also results from other DNA sequences found in this sample. The chain uses TRBV19 and TRBJ2-3; 9 bases are shared with TRBD2. CDR1 is LNHDA and CDR2 is SQIVND in the germline V gene (reference sequence). The CDR3 is made up of 13 amino acids. J gave up 3 bases and V 8 bases, and 3 bases lay outside the gene matches. CDR3 amino acids: CASRAGGTDTQYF. The CDR3 region has the DNA TGTGCCAGTCGAGCGGGAGGTACAGATACGCAGTATTTT.

J is TRBJ2-5 and V is TRBV19; 9 bases match TRBD2. This CDR3 is 17 amino acids long. CDR1 and CDR2 from the germline V gene are LNHDA and SQIVND (reference sequence). V trimming: 0 bases; J trimming: 1 base; junction bases outside the gene matches: 6. CDR3 protein: CASSIDEGGRGQETQYF. In DNA, the CDR3 is TGTGCCAGTAGTATAGATGAGGGCGGGAGGGGCCAAGAGACCCAGTACTTC.

V gene TRBV5-1 combines with J gene TRBJ1-5; 8 bases line up with TRBD1. This CDR3 is 15 amino acids long. The germline gives CDR1 SGHRS, CDR2 YFSETQ. V was clipped by 2 bases and J by 3 bases; unmatched bases: 4. The CDR3 DNA reads as TGCGCCAGCAGCTTCGGGACAGGAGCCAATCAGCCCCAGCATTTT. It is translated as CASSFGTGANQPQHF.

The V call is TRBV4-1, the J call TRBJ1-1; D gene ambiguous. This CDR3 comprises 13 residues. Trimming stripped 0 bases from V and 10 bases from J, with 12 bases between. Germline assignment: CDR1 MGHRA and CDR2 YSYEKL. CDR3 protein: CASSQDVAPGAFF. The DNA for the CDR3 is TGCGCCAGCAGCCAAGATGTGGCTCCAGGAGCTTTCTTT.

This sequence joins TRBV5-6 and TRBJ2-3; D is possibly TRBD2 (6 bases). Germline CDR1 reads SGHDT; CDR2 reads YYEEEE. The CDR3 contains 14 residues. The ends were cut back, 5 bases at V and 0 bases at J, with 10 bases in the middle. Here the CDR3 reads CASSPGTSTDTQYF. CDR3 bases: TGTGCCAGCAGTCCCGGGACTAGCACAGATACGCAGTATTTT.

In its sample, this clone was seen a few times. CDR3 in amino acids: CASSEGRLNTEAFF. In DNA form, the CDR3 reads TGTGCCAGTAGTGAAGGCAGACTAAACACTGAAGCTTTCTTT. This chain connects TRBV19 to TRBJ1-1, with D uncertain. There are 14 residues in the CDR3. V lost 5 bases and J lost 2, with 12 bases in between. The V gene's germline CDR1 is LNHDA and CDR2 SQIVND (reference sequence).

This clone came up a few times. The chain uses TRBV11-3 and TRBJ2-1; weak D call: TRBD1 (6 bases). Trimming took off 0 bases at V and 6 bases at J, with 12 bases between the two ends. The CDR3 consists of 15 residues. CDR1 is SGHNT, CDR2 YENEEA, per germline. CDR3 DNA sequence: TGTGCCAGCAGCTTAGAAGCACAGGGAAGCAATGAGCAGTTCTTC. Its translation: CASSLEAQGSNEQFF.

This clone has a handful of counts. This chain uses TRBV9 with TRBJ2-2, with D perhaps matching TRBD1 (6 bases). Trimming cost V 4 bases and J 7 bases, with 17 bases left between them. There are 15 residues in the CDR3. Per the germline V gene, CDR1 is SGDLS and CDR2 is YYNGEE. In nucleotides, the CDR3 is TGTGCCAGCAGCCCCCAACAGGGAAAGGTCGGGGAGCTGTTTTTT. Amino acids: CASSPQQGKVGELFF.

The gene calls are TRBV10-2 and TRBJ1-3; 9 bases line up with TRBD1. CDR1 and CDR2 from the germline V gene are WSHSY and SAAADI. V lost 1 base and J lost 0; bases outside the gene matches: 4. The CDR3 runs to 17 residues. The CDR3 region is CASSEFGTGTSGNTIYF. The CDR3 DNA is TGCGCCAGCAGTGAGTTTGGGACAGGGACCTCTGGAAACACCATATATTTT.

The chain links TRBV6-5 to TRBJ2-3; 8 nucleotides agree with TRBD1. The CDR3 runs 15 residues. V shed 2 bases, J shed 1 base, and the junction held 2 bases outside the gene matches. Germline V lookup: CDR1 MNHEY, CDR2 SVGAGI. The CDR3 bases are TGTGCCAGCAGTTACCGACAGGGGCGCACAGATACGCAGTATTTT. Translated: CASSYRQGRTDTQYF.

This clone was observed a handful of times. CDR3 in amino acids: CASREQGANYGYTF. In DNA form, the CDR3 reads TGTGCCAGCAGGGAACAGGGGGCTAACTATGGCTACACCTTC. This chain links TRBV6-1 with TRBJ1-2; 8 nucleotides align to TRBD1. The CDR3 sequence is 14 residues long. V lost 6 bases and J lost 0; bases outside the gene matches: 3. The V gene's germline CDR1 is MNHNS and CDR2 SASEGT.

The CDR3 DNA reads as TGCGCCAGCAGCCAAGATCGGGGAGGGGGTAATTCACCCCTCCACTTT. It yields the protein CASSQDRGGGNSPLHF. V gene TRBV4-3 combines with J gene TRBJ1-6, with D possibly being TRBD1 (6 bases). Germline CDR1 is LGHNA and CDR2 is YSLEER. This CDR3 comprises 16 residues. V was clipped by 0 bases and J by 6 bases, with 12 bases between them.

This chain uses TRBV2 with TRBJ2-7, with D possibly being TRBD2 (6 bases). The CDR3 has 16 residues. From germline, CDR1 is SNHLY and CDR2 FYNNEI. Trimming took off 8 bases at V and 6 bases at J, with 26 bases between the two ends. The CDR3 nucleotides are TGTGCCAGCGGAGGGTCTGACAAGACTAGGTTGCGCGAGCAGTACTTC. Translated: CASGGSDKTRLREQYF.

The V call is TRBV4-1, the J call TRBJ2-3; 8 nucleotides match TRBD1. Germline V gene sequence: CDR1 MGHRA, CDR2 YSYEKL. This CDR3 has 14 residues. Trimming at V came to 6 bases and at J to 4 bases, leaving 6 bases not matched to a gene. As DNA, the CDR3 is TGCGCCAGCAGAGCAGGGGGCGCCCCAGATACGCAGTATTTT. Its protein product is CASRAGGAPDTQYF.

This chain uses TRBV27 with TRBJ2-5; TRBD2 matches at 9 bases. V trimming: 5 bases; J trimming: 5 bases; junction bases outside the gene matches: 12. This CDR3 comprises 16 residues. CDR1 MNHEY and CDR2 SMNVEV come from the germline V gene (reference sequence). CDR3 loop: CASSPPGTSRIETQYF. The CDR3 coding sequence is TGTGCCAGCAGTCCCCCTGGGACTAGCAGGATCGAGACCCAGTACTTC.

The V call is TRBV5-1, the J call TRBJ2-2; 9 bases map to TRBD2. The V gene end was trimmed by 3 bases and the J gene end by 0 bases; junction bases not matched to a gene: 9. Germline values: CDR1 SGHRS, CDR2 YFSETQ. The CDR3 sequence is 18 residues long. The CDR3 nucleotides read TGCGCCAGCAGCTGGGGGACTAGCCAAATCTCGAACACCGGGGAGCTGTTTTTT. The encoded protein is CASSWGTSQISNTGELFF.

The chain couples TRBV28 to TRBJ2-3; the match to TRBD2 covers 9 bases. Germline V lookup: CDR1 MDHEN, CDR2 SYDVKM. V was clipped by 7 bases and J by 0 bases; unmatched bases: 5. The CDR3 covers 15 residues. The CDR3 nucleotides are TGTGCCAGCACCTCGGCGGGAGGGAGCACAGATACGCAGTATTTT. The encoded protein is CASTSAGGSTDTQYF.